A single sample gave rise to the 8 T cell receptor beta chains below, sequenced in a study of chemoradiotherapy in HPV16-positive cancers. Repertoires were generated with immunoSEQ multiplex PCR, while TCRdb's copy carries only in-frame clones and drops some. The profile shows about 14,000 clones, roughly 93% of them singletons. Material: blood, obtained from a patient who underwent chemoradiotherapy. The receptor source for this set is a human donor with HPV-associated anogenital cancer.

This clone appeared once. This chain joins TRBV30 and TRBJ1-4; a weak D match, TRBD1 (6 bases). The CDR3 runs 17 residues. The germline CDR1 and CDR2 sequences are GTSNPN and SVGIG (reference sequence). The germline V and J ends were trimmed by 1 base and 0 bases, with 15 bases remaining between them. The CDR3 region is CAWSAQGLGATNEKLFF. The CDR3 coding sequence is TGTGCCTGGAGTGCACAGGGTCTGGGGGCAACTAATGAAAAACTGTTTTTT.

This clone has just a few counts. V gene TRBV7-9 combines with J gene TRBJ2-7; maybe TRBD1 (5 bases). CDR3 length: 13 amino acids. Per the germline V gene, CDR1 is SEHNR and CDR2 is FQNEAQ (reference sequence). Trimming shortened V by 4 bases and J by 10 bases, and 17 bases separated the two germline ends. The CDR3 region is CASSSLRQPSQYF. The CDR3 DNA reads as TGTGCCAGCAGCTCCCTCCGACAGCCTTCACAGTACTTC.

The chain recombines TRBV19 with TRBJ1-5; TRBD1 matches at 12 bases. CDR1 LNHDA and CDR2 SQIVND come from the germline V gene (reference sequence). Trimming removed 9 bases from V and 2 bases from J; junction bases left unmatched: 20. The CDR3 contains 20 residues. CDR3 in amino acids: CASKPVGRDRGRWGNQPQHF. The CDR3 nucleotides are TGTGCCAGCAAACCTGTTGGCCGGGACAGGGGGCGCTGGGGCAATCAGCCCCAGCATTTT.

This chain connects TRBV6-6 to TRBJ1-1, with 10 bases lining up with TRBD1. The V gene end was trimmed by 6 bases and the J gene end by 4 bases; junction bases not matched to a gene: 11. This CDR3 is built from 16 residues. Germline CDR1 reads MNHNY; CDR2 reads SVGAGI (reference sequence). In DNA, the CDR3 is TGTGCCAGCAGCTGGGGACAGGGGTCTGGAGGCACTGAAGCTTTCTTT. Protein product: CASSWGQGSGGTEAFF.

The chain's CDR3 is CASSHGSGGTSDTQYF. In nucleotides, the CDR3 is TGCGCCAGCAGCCACGGTAGCGGGGGGACCTCAGATACGCAGTATTTT. V is TRBV4-3 and J is TRBJ2-3, with 10 bases identical to TRBD2. The junction had 7 bases not matched to a gene; V was cut back by 3 bases and J by 4 bases. Germline V gene sequence: CDR1 LGHNA, CDR2 YSLEER. This CDR3 region has 16 residues.

The chain uses TRBV10-2 and TRBJ1-1; no reliable D call. This CDR3 has 15 residues. CDR1 and CDR2 from the germline V gene are WSHSY and SAAADI. V was trimmed by 0 bases and J by 1 base, leaving 9 bases between them. CDR3 protein: CASSESGRANTEAFF. The CDR3 coding sequence is TGCGCCAGCAGTGAGTCGGGGAGGGCGAACACTGAAGCTTTCTTT.

This clone was recorded once. The chain joins TRBV5-1 to TRBJ1-2; D is possibly TRBD1 (6 bases). The CDR3 is made up of 15 amino acids. Germline loops: CDR1 SGHRS, CDR2 YFSETQ. V lost 3 bases to trimming and J lost 3 bases, with 15 bases between them. The chain's CDR3 is CASSYVPGADYGYTF. The CDR3 bases are TGCGCCAGCAGCTACGTTCCGGGGGCGGACTATGGCTACACCTTC.

The V call is TRBV19, the J call TRBJ1-5, with D possibly matching TRBD1 (5 bases). Deletions cut 4 bases from V and 0 bases from J, with 7 bases between. Germline V gene data show CDR1 as LNHDA and CDR2 as SQIVND (reference sequence). This CDR3 has 14 residues. The DNA for the CDR3 is TGTGCCAGTAGTAGGGGGGATAGCAATCAGCCCCAGCATTTT. As protein: CASSRGDSNQPQHF.